Here is one T cell receptor beta chain with its context. The antigen remains unidentified. The CDR3 runs 19 residues. V lost 6 bases, J lost 0 bases, and 14 bases stayed unmatched. The data stem from a study of T-cell memory formation after mild COVID-19. Background on the study: Clustering of TCRs was largely donor specific. Study findings and constraints: Pre-infection memory contained some responding clones, which suggested that cross-reactive memory had joined.

Employing constant-segment primers, 5'RACE generated TCR alpha and TCR beta cDNA libraries bearing sample barcodes and UMIs. TCRdb reanalysed the 5' RACE reads using MiXCR and keeps one entry per CDR3 protein. This table holds 58,000 or so distinct CDR3 sequences, roughly a quarter found once. The receptor's source is a man aged 18 to 30 who had mild COVID-19 (a few samples of this study predate the infection). Cell type and time point are not known. The chain is built from TRBV12-3 or TRBV12-4 and TRBJ2-3, with 11 bases matching TRBD2. The sample taken for sequencing was PBMCs or a T cell subset sorted from them (not recorded which). The CDR3 is CASSPTLAGGPFSTDTQYF. The CDR3 DNA is TGTGCCAGCAGCCCAACTCTAGCGGGGGGACCCTTTAGCACAGATACGCAGTATTTT.